This is a list of T cell receptor beta chains from one sample in a study of OX40 agonist ivuxolimab in advanced cancers. The protocol was immunoSEQ multiplex PCR, while the TCRdb copy is restricted to in-frame clones and leaves out a portion. Found here are tens of thousands of clones, over 65% of them singletons; the top ten hold about 2.3%. This sample comprised CD4+ or CD8+ T cells sorted from blood, obtained in a trial of the OX40 agonist ivuxolimab. These receptors all stem from an adult with an advanced solid tumor such as melanoma, head and neck, liver or kidney cancer. CDR3s include the opening cysteine and the closing phenylalanine or tryptophan. The order of the fields is CDR3 DNA, CDR3 protein, J gene, clone size, V gene, D gene. D genes are given only for firm matches. Clone size is shown for a subset of rows, as once, few, many or a class of expanded clone.

TGTGCCAGCATCCGACTAGCGGCCTACAATGAGCAGTTCTTC CASIRLAAYNEQFF TRBJ2-1 . TRBV6-1 TRBD2
TGCGCCAGCAGCTTGTTGTCTAGCGTAGGTGGCGGCAATGAGCAGTTCTTC CASSLLSSVGGGNEQFF TRBJ2-1 . TRBV5-1 .
TGTGCCAGCAGCTTAAGGGGTGGAGTTTATGGCTACACCTTC CASSLRGGVYGYTF TRBJ1-2 few TRBV5-6 .
TGTGCCAGCAGCTTGGGTAGGGTCTCCTACGAGCAGTACTTC CASSLGRVSYEQYF TRBJ2-7 . TRBV11-3 .
TGTGCCTGGAGAAAGGGCAGAACCTACTCTGGGGCCAACGTCCTGACTTTC CAWRKGRTYSGANVLTF TRBJ2-6 . TRBV30 .
TGCGCCAGCAGCCAAGTCGGGTCTGCTAACTATGGCTACACCTTC CASSQVGSANYGYTF TRBJ1-2 . TRBV4-3 .
TGTGCCAGCAGTGGACAGGGTTATCAGCCCCAGCATTTT CASSGQGYQPQHF TRBJ1-5 few TRBV6-1 TRBD1
TGTGCCAGCAGTTTAAGGGGAGAAAACACTGAAGCTTTCTTT CASSLRGENTEAFF TRBJ1-1 . TRBV27 .
TGTGCCTGGAGGGGAGCGGGAGTCGAGCAGTACTTC CAWRGAGVEQYF TRBJ2-7 . TRBV30 TRBD2
TGTGCCAGTAGTCTGACAGGTAACACCGGGGAGCTGTTTTTT CASSLTGNTGELFF TRBJ2-2 . TRBV19 .
TGTGCTAGTGGTTTGGTAACCGGGGGGCTAGCGGAAGCTCAAGAGACCCAGTACTTC CASGLVTGGLAEAQETQYF TRBJ2-5 . TRBV12-5 .
TGTGCCTGGAGTACAGGGACAGGGGGAGAAAAACTGTTTTTT CAWSTGTGGEKLFF TRBJ1-4 . TRBV30 TRBD1
TGTGCCAGCAGCGTAGACGGTGGCACAGATACGCAGTATTTT CASSVDGGTDTQYF TRBJ2-3 . TRBV9 .
TGTGCCAGCAGCCCATCCGAGGCGGGGAACACCGGGGAGCTGTTTTTT CASSPSEAGNTGELFF TRBJ2-2 . TRBV11-1 .
TGTGCCAGCTCACCACTCATAGGGAACACTGAAGCTTTCTTT CASSPLIGNTEAFF TRBJ1-1 . TRBV18 .
TGTGCCAGCAGCCCCAGTTACAATGAGCAGTTCTTC CASSPSYNEQFF TRBJ2-1 . TRBV9 .
TGCGCCAGCAGCCAAGGGACTAGCGGAAAAGAGACCCAGTACTTC CASSQGTSGKETQYF TRBJ2-5 . TRBV4-1 TRBD2
TGTGCCAGCAGGATAAGACAGAACACCGGGGAGCTGTTTTTT CASRIRQNTGELFF TRBJ2-2 . TRBV28 .
TGTGCCAGCAGCTTAGGCTACAGTAGCAATCAGCCCCAGCATTTT CASSLGYSSNQPQHF TRBJ1-5 . TRBV7-9 .
TGTGCCAGCAGCTTAGGACTTACAGATACGCAGTATTTT CASSLGLTDTQYF TRBJ2-3 once TRBV7-2 .
TGCGCCAGCAGGCCCCGGGGTTCCCTTTATGGCTACACCTTC CASRPRGSLYGYTF TRBJ1-2 . TRBV4-3 .
TGTGCCAGCAGTTTGTCCGGGGTTCGGACTGAAGCTTTCTTT CASSLSGVRTEAFF TRBJ1-1 . TRBV27 .
TGTGCCAGCAGCTTCGCGGGGAGTCATCATGGCTACACCTTC CASSFAGSHHGYTF TRBJ1-2 . TRBV7-2 .
TGTGCCAGCAGCTTGGTGGGTCAGAACTATGGCTACACCTTC CASSLVGQNYGYTF TRBJ1-2 . TRBV5-5 .
TGTGCCATCACCGTGGGGAGGGACTATGGCTACACCTTC CAITVGRDYGYTF TRBJ1-2 . TRBV10-3 .
TGTGCCAGTAGTAGGCCCGGGACAGATACGCAGTATTTT CASSRPGTDTQYF TRBJ2-3 . TRBV19 .
TGTGCCAGTAACCCCTCGGGACAGGGGAAAGCTTTCTTT CASNPSGQGKAFF TRBJ1-1 few TRBV19 TRBD1
TGCGCCAGCAGCCAGCGGGGGGGCGTGGCAGATACGCAGTATTTT CASSQRGGVADTQYF TRBJ2-3 . TRBV4-3 TRBD2
TGTGCCAGTAGTATAGACCCCGGGTCCTACGAGCAGTACTTC CASSIDPGSYEQYF TRBJ2-7 . TRBV19 .
TGTGCCAGCAGCGTCAGTGTAAGCACTGAAGCTTTCTTT CASSVSVSTEAFF TRBJ1-1 . TRBV9 .
TGCAGCGTAGGACAGGGAAGTGGCTACACCTTC CSVGQGSGYTF TRBJ1-2 few TRBV29-1 TRBD1
TGTGCCATCAGTGAGTCGATCGGGAGGCTAAGTTCACCCCTCCACTTT CAISESIGRLSSPLHF TRBJ1-6 . TRBV10-3 .
TGTGCCAGCAGCTCCAACCCACGGCACACTGAAGCTTTCTTT CASSSNPRHTEAFF TRBJ1-1 . TRBV11-2 .
TGTGCCAGCTATTATCGACACACCGGGGAGCTGTTTTTT CASYYRHTGELFF TRBJ2-2 . TRBV6-5 .
TGCGCCAGCAGCTTGGTGCCAGATGGAAACACCATATATTTT CASSLVPDGNTIYF TRBJ1-3 . TRBV5-1 .
TGTGCCTGGTCCCCGACTAGCTACAATGAGCAGTTCTTC CAWSPTSYNEQFF TRBJ2-1 . TRBV30 .
TGTGCCAGTAGTCCCCCTACACGGACAGGAGTAGAGGGGCTCTATGGCTACACCTTC CASSPPTRTGVEGLYGYTF TRBJ1-2 . TRBV19 TRBD1
TGCGCCAGCAGCCAAGGAGGACGGGATCGACGCGCTTTCTTT CASSQGGRDRRAFF TRBJ1-1 . TRBV4-1 .
TGTGCCAGCAGCTTGGTCTTGGCAGGGAGTGGCTACACCTTC CASSLVLAGSGYTF TRBJ1-2 . TRBV5-6 .